The entry below gives a single T cell receptor (beta chain) sequence along with its context. The CDR3 is made up of 14 amino acids. V lost 4 bases to trimming and J lost 4 bases, with 14 bases between them. In germline, CDR1 is SGHTS, CDR2 YDEGEE. The data are from a study of blood T cell repertoires in COVID-19. Clones were sequenced by immunoSEQ multiplex PCR, and TCRdb holds only the in-frame ones, with some missing. The data show 150,000 or so clones, 65% to 85% seen once. The chain is built from TRBV5-8 and TRBJ2-5, with D unclear. The material sequenced was PBMCs or T cells enriched from blood (not recorded which). This TCR derives from a woman aged 45-59 years in a cohort exposed to, infected with or recovered from COVID-19 (not recorded which). The CDR3 nucleotides read TGTGCCAGCAGCCCCCCAGACCGGAGAGAGACCCAGTACTTC. Its translation: CASSPPDRRETQYF. Drawing the rest from reference TRBV5-8 and TRBJ2-5, the complete variable domain is EAGVTQSPTHLIKTRGQQATLRCSPISGHTSVYWYQQALGLGLQFLLWYDEGEERNRGNFPPRFSGRQFPNYSSELNVNALELEDSALYLCASSPPDRRETQYFGPGTRLLVL.